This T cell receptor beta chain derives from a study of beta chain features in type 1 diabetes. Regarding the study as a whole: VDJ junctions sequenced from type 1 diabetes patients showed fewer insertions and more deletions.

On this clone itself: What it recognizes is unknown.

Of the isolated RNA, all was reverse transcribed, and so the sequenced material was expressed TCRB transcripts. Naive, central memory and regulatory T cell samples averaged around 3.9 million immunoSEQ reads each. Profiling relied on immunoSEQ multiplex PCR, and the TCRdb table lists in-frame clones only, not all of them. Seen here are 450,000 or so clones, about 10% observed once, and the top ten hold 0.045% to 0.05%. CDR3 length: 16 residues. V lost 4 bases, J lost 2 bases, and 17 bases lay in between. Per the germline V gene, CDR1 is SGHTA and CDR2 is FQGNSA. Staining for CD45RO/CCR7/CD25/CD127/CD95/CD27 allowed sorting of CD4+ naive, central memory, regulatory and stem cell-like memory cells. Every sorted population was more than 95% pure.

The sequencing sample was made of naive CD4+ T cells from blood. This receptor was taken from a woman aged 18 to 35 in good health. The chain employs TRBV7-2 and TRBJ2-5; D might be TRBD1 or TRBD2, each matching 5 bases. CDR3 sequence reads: CASSSRPGRIQETQYF. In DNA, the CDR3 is TGTGCCAGCAGCTCCAGACCGGGACGGATACAAGAGACCCAGTACTTC.